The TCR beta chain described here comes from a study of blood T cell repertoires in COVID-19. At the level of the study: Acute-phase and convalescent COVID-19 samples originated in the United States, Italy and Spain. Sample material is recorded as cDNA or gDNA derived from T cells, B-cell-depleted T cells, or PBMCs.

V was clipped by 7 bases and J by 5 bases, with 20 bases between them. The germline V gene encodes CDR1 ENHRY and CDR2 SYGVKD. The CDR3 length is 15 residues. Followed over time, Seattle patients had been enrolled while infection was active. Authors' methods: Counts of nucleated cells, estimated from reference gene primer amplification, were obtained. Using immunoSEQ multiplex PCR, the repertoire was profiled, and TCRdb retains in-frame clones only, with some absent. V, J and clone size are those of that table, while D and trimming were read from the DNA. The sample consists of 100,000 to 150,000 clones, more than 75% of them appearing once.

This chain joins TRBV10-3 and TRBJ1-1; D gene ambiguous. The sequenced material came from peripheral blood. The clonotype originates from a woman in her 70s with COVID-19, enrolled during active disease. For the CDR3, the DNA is TGTGCCATCAAGCCCACTGCCACTTTCGGGACTGAAGCTTTCTTT. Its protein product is CAIKPTATFGTEAFF.